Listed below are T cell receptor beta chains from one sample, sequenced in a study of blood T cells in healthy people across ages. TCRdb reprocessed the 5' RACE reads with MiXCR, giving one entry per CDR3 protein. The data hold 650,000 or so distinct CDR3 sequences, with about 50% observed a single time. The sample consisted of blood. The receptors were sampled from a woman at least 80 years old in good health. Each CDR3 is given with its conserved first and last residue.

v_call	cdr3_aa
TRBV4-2	CASSQERAQETQYF
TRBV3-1	CASSQSQAEAFF
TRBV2	CASSDDRTGVYDEQFF
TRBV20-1	CSARDRSGATRKETQYF
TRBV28	CASSLFGSSYEQYF
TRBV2	CASEFQGIHTQYF
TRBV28	CASTIQKHEQFF
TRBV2	CASSYQAMTRSVFEQYF
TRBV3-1	CASSLSRTSGQYF
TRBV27	CASSLRTPWEAPLHF
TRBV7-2	CASSSASGTANTGELFF
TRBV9	CASSVEGPNYGYTF